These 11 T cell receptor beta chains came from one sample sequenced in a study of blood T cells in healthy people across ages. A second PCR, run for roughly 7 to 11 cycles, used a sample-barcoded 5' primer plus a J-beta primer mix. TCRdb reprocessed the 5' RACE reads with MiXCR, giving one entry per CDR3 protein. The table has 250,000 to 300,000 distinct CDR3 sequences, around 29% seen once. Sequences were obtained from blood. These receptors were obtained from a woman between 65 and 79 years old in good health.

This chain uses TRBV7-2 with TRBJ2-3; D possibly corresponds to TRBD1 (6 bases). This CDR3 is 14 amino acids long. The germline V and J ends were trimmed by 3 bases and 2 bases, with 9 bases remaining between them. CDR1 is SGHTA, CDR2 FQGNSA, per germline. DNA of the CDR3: TGTGCCAGCAGCTTCGGACAGATCACAGATACGCAGTATTTT. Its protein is CASSFGQITDTQYF.

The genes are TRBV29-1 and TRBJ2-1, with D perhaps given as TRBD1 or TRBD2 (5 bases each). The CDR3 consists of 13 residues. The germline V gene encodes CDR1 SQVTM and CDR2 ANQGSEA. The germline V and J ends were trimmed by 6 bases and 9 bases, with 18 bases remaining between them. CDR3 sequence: CSVTTGPLSEQFF. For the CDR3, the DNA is TGCAGCGTAACTACGGGACCCCTCAGTGAGCAGTTCTTC.

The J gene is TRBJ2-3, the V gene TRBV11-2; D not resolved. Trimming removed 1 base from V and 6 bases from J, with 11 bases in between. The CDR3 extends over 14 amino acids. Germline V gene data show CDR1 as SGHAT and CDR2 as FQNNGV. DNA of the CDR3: TGTGCCAGCAGCTTAGCTTCCCGGCAGGATACGCAGTATTTT. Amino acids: CASSLASRQDTQYF.

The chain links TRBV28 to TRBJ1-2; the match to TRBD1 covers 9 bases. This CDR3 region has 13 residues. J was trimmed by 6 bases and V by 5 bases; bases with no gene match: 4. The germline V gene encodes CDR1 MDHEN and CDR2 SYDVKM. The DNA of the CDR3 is TGTGCCAGCAGTCCATACAGGGGGCATGGCTACACCTTC. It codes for CASSPYRGHGYTF.

The CDR3 loop reads CASSLMPSGYTGELFF. CDR3 DNA sequence: TGTGCCAGCAGCTTAATGCCTAGCGGATACACCGGGGAGCTGTTTTTT. The chain has TRBV7-2 and TRBJ2-2; 7 nucleotides agree with TRBD2. The length of the CDR3 is 16 residues. Trimming at V came to 2 bases and at J to 3 bases, leaving 6 bases not matched to a gene. From germline, CDR1 is SGHTA and CDR2 FQGNSA.

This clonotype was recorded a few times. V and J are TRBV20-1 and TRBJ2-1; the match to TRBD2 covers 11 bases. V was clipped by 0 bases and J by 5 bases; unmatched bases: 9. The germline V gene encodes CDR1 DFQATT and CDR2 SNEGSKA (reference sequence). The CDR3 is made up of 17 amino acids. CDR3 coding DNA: TGCAGTGCTAGAGATGTCCTTACTAGCGGGAGTCACAATGAGCAGTTCTTC. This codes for CSARDVLTSGSHNEQFF.

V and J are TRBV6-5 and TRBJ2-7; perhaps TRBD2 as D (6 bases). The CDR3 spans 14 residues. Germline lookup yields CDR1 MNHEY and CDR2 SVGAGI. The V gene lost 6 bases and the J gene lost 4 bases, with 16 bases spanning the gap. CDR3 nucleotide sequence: TGTGCCAGCAGAGTCGGGGGTCTAGGATACGAGCAGTACTTC. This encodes CASRVGGLGYEQYF.

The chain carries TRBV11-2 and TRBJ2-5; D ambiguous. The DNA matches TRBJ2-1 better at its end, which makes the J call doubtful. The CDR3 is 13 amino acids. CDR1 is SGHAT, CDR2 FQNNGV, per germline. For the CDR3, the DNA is TGTGCCAGCAGCTTAGTACCACCTCGGGAGCAGTTCTTC. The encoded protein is CASSLVPPREQFF.

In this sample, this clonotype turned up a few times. The CDR3 DNA follows: TGTGCCGCCAGACAGGGCGGTAACACTAATGAAAAACTGTTTTTT. Its translation: CAARQGGNTNEKLFF. This sequence joins TRBV28 and TRBJ1-4; 7 bases are shared with TRBD1. The CDR3 runs 15 residues. CDR1 is MDHEN and CDR2 is SYDVKM in the germline V gene. Unmatched junction bases numbered 11, after V lost 11 bases and J lost 2 bases.

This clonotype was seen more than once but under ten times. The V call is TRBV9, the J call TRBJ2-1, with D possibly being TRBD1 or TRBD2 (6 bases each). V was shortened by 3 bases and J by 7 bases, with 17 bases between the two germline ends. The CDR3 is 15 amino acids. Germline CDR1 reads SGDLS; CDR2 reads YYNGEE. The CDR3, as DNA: TGTGCCAGCAGCGCAGAGGGGGGACGTTGGAATGAGCAGTTCTTC. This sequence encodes CASSAEGGRWNEQFF.

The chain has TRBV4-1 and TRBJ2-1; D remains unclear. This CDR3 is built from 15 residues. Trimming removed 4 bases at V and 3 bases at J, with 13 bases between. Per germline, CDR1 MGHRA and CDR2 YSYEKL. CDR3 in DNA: TGCGCCAGCAGCCCTGAAAGGATGAGCTACAATGAGCAGTTCTTC. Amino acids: CASSPERMSYNEQFF.